This T cell receptor beta chain was identified in a study of CD8+ T cells in alopecia areata. Study-level background: Patients in the treated group were given tofacitinib by mouth, 5 to 10 mg twice a day. Treatment ran 6 to 18 months, with 6 months of follow-up afterward.

Germline lookup yields CDR1 SGHTA and CDR2 FQGNSA. This CDR3 has 12 amino acids. Trimming left V 2 bases short and J 5 bases short, with 6 bases between. In alopecia areata patients, both lesional scalp punch biopsies and peripheral blood were collected. RNA extraction and reverse transcription yielded cDNA as sequencing template. Profiled with immunoSEQ multiplex PCR; TCRdb holds only in-frame clones, not every one. The table records about 140,000 clones, about 60% of them present only once. The source is a human donor with alopecia areata. The sample was CD4+ T cells sorted from blood, taken at week 0. The chain carries TRBV7-2 and TRBJ1-1; D gene ambiguous. This CDR3 is CASSLMATEAFF. CDR3 sequence (DNA): TGTGCCAGCAGCTTAATGGCTACTGAAGCTTTCTTT.